This T cell receptor beta chain is drawn from a study of T cells expressing NK-cell markers. Study-level information: According to the study, TCR beta repertoires originated from sorted CD3+CD56+NKG2C+, CD3+CD56+NKG2C- and CD3+CD56-NKG2C+ T cells. Seropositivity for HCMV was found in seven of the eight sequenced donors, with one seronegative.

Regarding the study as a whole: Four donors likewise had their CD3+CD56-NKG2C+ fraction led by these clonotypes.

Germline values: CDR1 SNHLY, CDR2 FYNNEI. The CDR3 is 14 amino acids. The authors made TCR beta cDNA libraries by 5'RACE template switching. This switching added a universal primer site and UMIs. TCRdb reprocessed the 5' RACE reads and reports one entry per CDR3 protein, with no DNA. Seen in this sample are some 500,000 distinct CDR3 sequences; the ten most common clones hold over 1.3%. In regard to this clonotype: Its antigen is undetermined.

V and J are TRBV2 and TRBJ2-4; TCRdb selects TRBD1, and the lack of DNA leaves this call unchecked. The sequence came from a woman between 50 and 59 years old in good health. The specimen sequenced was blood T cells: a sorted CD56 or NKG2C T cell subset, CD4+ or CD8+ T cells, or bulk PBMC T cells (not recorded which). The CDR3 here is CASRPGLAKNIQYF.